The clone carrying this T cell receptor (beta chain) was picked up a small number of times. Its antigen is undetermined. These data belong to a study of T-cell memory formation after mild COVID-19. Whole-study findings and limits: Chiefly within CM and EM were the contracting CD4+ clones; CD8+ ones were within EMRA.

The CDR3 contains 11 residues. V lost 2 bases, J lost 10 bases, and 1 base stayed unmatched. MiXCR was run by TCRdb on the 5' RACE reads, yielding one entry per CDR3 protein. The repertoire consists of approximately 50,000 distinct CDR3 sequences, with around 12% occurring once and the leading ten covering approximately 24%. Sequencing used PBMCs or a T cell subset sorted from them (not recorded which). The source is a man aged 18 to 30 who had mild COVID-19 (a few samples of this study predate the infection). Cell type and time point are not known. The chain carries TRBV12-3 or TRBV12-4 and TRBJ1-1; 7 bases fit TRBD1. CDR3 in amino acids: CASSLRGLAFF. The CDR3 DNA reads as TGTGCCAGCAGTTTAAGGGGGCTAGCTTTCTTT.